A single sample gave rise to the 8 T cell receptor beta chains below, sequenced in a study of shared clonotypes between healthy human individuals. Profiling relied on immunoSEQ multiplex PCR, and the TCRdb table lists in-frame clones only, not all of them. This table holds some 350,000 clones, about 74% found once. Specimen: memory CD4+ T cells sorted from blood. The subset denotes: CD45RA-negative fraction. These receptors all stem from a man aged 25 to 45 in good health.

There are many counts of this clone. The chain recombines TRBV18 with TRBJ2-1, with TRBD2 matching over 7 bases. The CDR3 runs to 12 residues. Germline-derived CDR1 and CDR2 are KGHSH and LQKENI. V lost 3 bases to trimming and J lost 13 bases; unmatched junction nucleotides: 6. The CDR3 region has the DNA TGTGCCAGCTCACCTTCGAGCGGGATTCAGTTCTTC. It specifies CASSPSSGIQFF. The full variable domain, rest sourced from reference TRBV18 and TRBJ2-1, is NAGVMQNPRHLVRRRGQEARLRCSPMKGHSHVYWYRQLPEEGLKFMVYLQKENIIDESGMPKERFSAEFPKEGPSILRIQQVVRGDSAAYFCASSPSSGIQFFGPGTRLTVL.

The CDR3 sequence: CASRLRGTGELFF. For the CDR3, the DNA is TGTGCCAGCAGGCTCCGGGGGACCGGGGAGCTGTTTTTT. V usage is TRBV2 and J usage is TRBJ2-2; TRBD2 might be the D (6 bases). The CDR3 is made up of 13 amino acids. Germline-derived CDR1 and CDR2 are SNHLY and FYNNEI. The V end lost 6 bases, the J end lost 5 bases, and 10 bases lay between the germline ends.

Concerning this clone: This sequence may be a read error, since a much larger clone differs from it by one base. This same CDR3 is encoded by further DNA sequences in the sample. This chain links TRBV11-3 with TRBJ2-2, with unresolved D. Trimming removed 1 base from V and 0 bases from J, with 6 bases in between. This CDR3 is built from 15 residues. CDR1 and CDR2 from the germline V gene are SGHNT and YENEEA. For the CDR3, the DNA is TGTGCCAGCAGCTTAGGGCAGACGAACACCGGGGAGCTGTTTTTT. This gives the protein CASSLGQTNTGELFF.

This clone occurred once. A much larger clone differs from this one at a single base, so this may be a read error. V and J are TRBV5-4 and TRBJ2-3; weak D call: TRBD2 (6 bases). Trimming pared 2 bases from V and 6 bases from J, leaving 10 bases between. The V gene's germline CDR1 is SGHNT and CDR2 YYREEE (reference sequence). The CDR3 spans 13 residues. CDR3 region: CASSLAGGDTQYF. The CDR3 region has the DNA TGTGCCAGCAGCTTAGCTGGGGGGGATACGCAGTATTTT.

CDR3 bases: TGTGCCAGCAGTTTTTCAGGGCCTCGGGTGACCCAGTACTTC. Protein sequence: CASSFSGPRVTQYF. The rearrangement joins TRBV28 to TRBJ2-5, with D possibly being TRBD1 (5 bases). V was shortened by 3 bases and J by 7 bases, with 15 bases between the two germline ends. CDR1 is MDHEN, CDR2 SYDVKM, per germline. CDR3 size: 14 residues.

This clone was detected only a few times. The V gene is TRBV14, the J gene TRBJ1-1; a possible D gene is TRBD1 (5 bases). Trimming pared 3 bases from V and 6 bases from J, leaving 11 bases between. Germline-derived CDR1 and CDR2 are SGHDN and FVKESK. The CDR3 spans 13 residues. The CDR3: CASSQFRGAEAFF. The CDR3 nucleotides read TGTGCCAGCAGCCAGTTCCGGGGGGCTGAAGCTTTCTTT.

The rearrangement links TRBV5-4 to TRBJ2-1; the match to TRBD2 covers 8 bases. Germline lookup yields CDR1 SGHNT and CDR2 YYREEE (reference sequence). The junction had 10 bases not matched to a gene; V was cut back by 3 bases and J by 8 bases. This CDR3 is built from 15 residues. The chain's CDR3 is CASSSERESRHEQFF. Written as DNA, the CDR3 is TGTGCCAGCAGCTCCGAGCGGGAGAGTCGGCATGAGCAGTTCTTC.

The CDR3 DNA reads as TGTGCCAGCCGGACAGGGAGTTTTGGGGGCTACACCTTC. Amino acid sequence: CASRTGSFGGYTF. The rearrangement links TRBV28 to TRBJ1-2; TRBD1 agrees at 8 bases. Germline CDR1 reads MDHEN; CDR2 reads SYDVKM. This CDR3 region has 13 residues. With V trimmed by 8 bases and J by 8 bases, 10 bases remained unmatched.